This T cell receptor beta chain was obtained from a study of early T cells in non-severe SARS-CoV-2 infection. Overall study: Sequenced bulk RNA came from whole blood that was unsorted, and chains were unpaired.

Attachment of unique molecular identifiers to individual cDNA molecules was performed. In TCRdb, the 5' RACE reads were re-called with MiXCR into one record per CDR3 protein. The data hold tens of thousands of distinct CDR3 sequences, with 9.5% to 15% observed a single time. This clonotype was recorded many times. What it binds is unknown. The study's findings and limits: Matches to VDJdb favored anti-spike CD8 responses and missed private and CD4 specificities.

This CDR3 is built from 12 residues. Trimming left V 2 bases short and J 8 bases short, with 7 bases between. Germline values: CDR1 SGHTA, CDR2 FQGTGA. Input material: whole blood. The chain carries TRBV7-3 and TRBJ2-1; weak D call: TRBD2 (6 bases). This clonotype was obtained from an adult who was a healthcare worker with PCR-confirmed SARS-CoV-2 infection or an uninfected control (not recorded which). CDR3 loop: CASSLSGDEQFF. In nucleotides, the CDR3 is TGTGCCAGCAGCTTATCGGGGGATGAGCAGTTCTTC.